Below are 17 T cell receptor beta chains sequenced from a single sample in a study of blood T cell repertoires in COVID-19. TCRdb's table, derived via immunoSEQ multiplex PCR, lists solely in-frame clones and lacks some. The sample includes around 250,000 clones, around 84% of them seen just once. What was sequenced was peripheral blood. All receptors come from a woman in her 40s who had recovered from COVID-19.

The CDR3, as DNA: TGCGCCAGCAGCCAAGATGCGGGGAACTACAATGAGCAGTTCTTC. Translated, it gives CASSQDAGNYNEQFF. The chain carries TRBV4-1 and TRBJ2-1; D perhaps matches TRBD2 (6 bases). This CDR3 has 15 residues. Trimming took 0 bases from V and 3 from J, leaving 9 bases between them. Germline V CDR1 and CDR2: MGHRA, YSYEKL.

CDR3 DNA: TGTGCCATCAGTAGGACTAGCGGGGATGAGCAGTTCTTC. This encodes CAISRTSGDEQFF. V is TRBV10-3 and J is TRBJ2-1; 12 nucleotides agree with TRBD2. Germline trimming cut 5 bases from V and 8 bases from J; bases unmatched to any gene: 1. The CDR3 sequence is 13 residues long. Germline V CDR1 and CDR2: ENHRY, SYGVKD.

The rearrangement uses TRBV5-1 and TRBJ1-4; 11 positions match TRBD1. The CDR3 runs 15 residues. V gave up 4 bases and J gave up 8 bases; unmatched junction bases: 7. Germline values: CDR1 SGHRS, CDR2 YFSETQ. The CDR3 sequence: CASSPWTGGEEKLFF. CDR3 bases: TGCGCCAGCAGCCCCTGGACAGGGGGCGAGGAAAAACTGTTTTTT. The full variable domain, rest sourced from reference TRBV5-1 and TRBJ1-4, is KAGVTQTPRYLIKTRGQQVTLSCSPISGHRSVSWYQQTPGQGLQFLFEYFSETQRNKGNFPGRFSGRQFSNSRSEMNVSTLELGDSALYLCASSPWTGGEEKLFFGSGTQLSVL.

The gene calls are TRBV4-2 and TRBJ1-3; D not resolved. The germline V gene encodes CDR1 LGHNA and CDR2 YNFKEQ. The V end lost 0 bases, the J end lost 4 bases, and 13 bases lay between the germline ends. CDR3 length equals 16 residues. The CDR3 coding sequence is TGTGCCAGCAGCCAAGAGGAGGCAGGCCGGGGAAACACCATATATTTT. This sequence encodes CASSQEEAGRGNTIYF.

J is TRBJ2-3 and V is TRBV30; possible D gene TRBD1, 5 bases. Germline CDR1 reads GTSNPN; CDR2 reads SVGIG (reference sequence). The CDR3 sequence is 14 residues long. Trimming cost V 4 bases and J 3 bases, with 14 bases left between them. The DNA of the CDR3 is TGTGCCTGGACTAAGGGGTCAGGTACAGATACGCAGTATTTT. Translation: CAWTKGSGTDTQYF. Complete variable domain (other parts from reference TRBV30 and TRBJ2-3): SQTIHQWPATLVQPVGSPLSLECTVEGTSNPNLYWYRQAAGRGLQLLFYSVGIGQISSEVPQNLSASRPQDRQFILSSKKLLLSDSGFYLCAWTKGSGTDTQYFGPGTRLTVL.

The CDR3 bases are TGTGCCAGCAGCTCCCCCCAAGCGACCCTCGGAACCCAGTACTTC. Protein product: CASSSPQATLGTQYF. This rearrangement joins TRBV7-2 to TRBJ2-5; D gene unclear. The length of the CDR3 is 15 residues. The V gene lost 4 bases and the J gene lost 8 bases, with 20 bases spanning the gap. In germline, CDR1 is SGHTA, CDR2 FQGNSA.

The chain employs TRBV5-1 and TRBJ1-1; no clear D gene. Trimming took off 2 bases at V and 5 bases at J, with 13 bases between the two ends. The CDR3 runs 14 residues. Per the germline V gene, CDR1 is SGHRS and CDR2 is YFSETQ. The CDR3 is CASSLLTLTTEAFF. The CDR3 bases are TGCGCCAGCAGCTTACTGACTCTTACGACTGAAGCTTTCTTT. The full variable domain, rest sourced from reference TRBV5-1 and TRBJ1-1, is KAGVTQTPRYLIKTRGQQVTLSCSPISGHRSVSWYQQTPGQGLQFLFEYFSETQRNKGNFPGRFSGRQFSNSRSEMNVSTLELGDSALYLCASSLLTLTTEAFFGQGTRLTVV.

This chain links TRBV15 with TRBJ1-2, with 9 bases identical to TRBD1. CDR1 is LNHNV, CDR2 YYDKDF, per germline (reference sequence). Trimming removed 6 bases from V and 12 bases from J; junction bases left unmatched: 23. This CDR3 region has 17 residues. The CDR3 nucleotides are TGTGCCACCAGTGGGGGAAAACAGGGGGCCCTCCGTATGGGGGACACCTTC. It yields the protein CATSGGKQGALRMGDTF.

In DNA, the CDR3 is TGTGCCAGCTATCAGGGGGAGGAAGCTTTCTTT. Translating gives CASYQGEEAFF. The gene calls are TRBV7-9 and TRBJ1-1, with 7 nucleotides matching TRBD1. The CDR3 totals 11 residues. Germline V gene data show CDR1 as SEHNR and CDR2 as FQNEAQ (reference sequence). V lost 8 bases to trimming and J lost 8 bases; unmatched junction nucleotides: 5.

Concerning this clone: This sample also contains other DNA sequences that code for the same CDR3. V and J are TRBV7-2 and TRBJ1-2, with D unresolved. In germline, CDR1 is SGHTA, CDR2 FQGNSA. Trimming took 1 base from V and 2 from J, leaving 8 bases between them. The CDR3 covers 14 residues. The CDR3 region has the DNA TGTGCCAGCAGCTTAGACAGCGGGAACTATGGCTACACCTTC. Protein sequence: CASSLDSGNYGYTF. The entire variable domain, with the rest obtained from reference TRBV7-2 and TRBJ1-2, is as follows: GAGVSQSPSNKVTEKGKDVELRCDPISGHTALYWYRQSLGQGLEFLIYFQGNSAPDKSGLPSDRFSAERTGGSVSTLTIQRTQQEDSAVYLCASSLDSGNYGYTFGSGTRLTVV.

This rearrangement joins TRBV6-1 to TRBJ1-1; D is possibly TRBD1 (5 bases). The CDR3 consists of 16 residues. V was cut by 0 bases and J by 0 bases, with 11 bases left in between. Looked up from germline, CDR1 is MNHNS and CDR2 is SASEGT. In DNA, the CDR3 is TGTGCCAGCAGTGAAGCTCATTTACAGGTGAACACTGAAGCTTTCTTT. Protein: CASSEAHLQVNTEAFF.

V and J are TRBV7-6 and TRBJ2-3, with 9 bases that match TRBD2. Trimming took 1 base from V and 0 from J; bases not matched to a gene: 5. The CDR3 runs 17 residues. Germline V gene data show CDR1 as SGHVS and CDR2 as FNYEAQ. The CDR3 is CASSLGSAGGSTDTQYF. The CDR3 nucleotides read TGTGCCAGCAGCTTAGGTTCGGCGGGGGGGAGCACAGATACGCAGTATTTT.

V and J are TRBV15 and TRBJ2-7; D might be TRBD1 (6 bases). CDR1 is LNHNV and CDR2 is YYDKDF in the germline V gene (reference sequence). The CDR3 is 13 amino acids. V was shortened by 4 bases and J by 6 bases, with 13 bases between the two germline ends. The CDR3 spells CATSTPQGSEQYF. CDR3 sequence (DNA): TGTGCCACCAGCACCCCACAGGGATCCGAGCAGTACTTC.

The chain employs TRBV9 and TRBJ1-2, with no clear D. CDR1 is SGDLS, CDR2 YYNGEE, per germline. This CDR3 is built from 17 residues. Trimming removed 4 bases from V and 0 bases from J, with 19 bases in between. The CDR3 protein is CASSPSTTRSANYGYTF. CDR3 nucleotides: TGTGCCAGCAGCCCTTCGACGACCCGGAGCGCTAACTATGGCTACACCTTC.

The chain couples TRBV2 to TRBJ1-2; D uncertain. The CDR3 has 13 residues. The V and J ends lost 6 bases and 3 bases respectively, with 11 bases between them. Looked up from germline, CDR1 is SNHLY and CDR2 is FYNNEI. The CDR3, as DNA: TGTGCCAGCAGCGCTGGGCCGGACTATGGCTACACCTTC. Translation gives CASSAGPDYGYTF.

The rearrangement joins TRBV13 to TRBJ2-2; D is undetermined. CDR3 size: 14 residues. Trimming took off 5 bases at V and 2 bases at J, with 9 bases between the two ends. Germline values: CDR1 PRHDT, CDR2 FYEKMQ (reference sequence). The CDR3 DNA reads TGTGCCAGCAGCCAAGACATCAACACCGGGGAGCTGTTTTTT. Its translation is CASSQDINTGELFF.

The table lists this clone with a few counts. The rearrangement links TRBV19 to TRBJ1-5; no clear D. The CDR3 is 15 residues long. V was trimmed by 5 bases and J by 2 bases, leaving 13 bases between them. Germline-derived CDR1 and CDR2 are LNHDA and SQIVND (reference sequence). Written as DNA, the CDR3 is TGTGCCAGTAGTGTATTCGTGTCGGGCAATCAGCCCCAGCATTTT. It encodes CASSVFVSGNQPQHF.